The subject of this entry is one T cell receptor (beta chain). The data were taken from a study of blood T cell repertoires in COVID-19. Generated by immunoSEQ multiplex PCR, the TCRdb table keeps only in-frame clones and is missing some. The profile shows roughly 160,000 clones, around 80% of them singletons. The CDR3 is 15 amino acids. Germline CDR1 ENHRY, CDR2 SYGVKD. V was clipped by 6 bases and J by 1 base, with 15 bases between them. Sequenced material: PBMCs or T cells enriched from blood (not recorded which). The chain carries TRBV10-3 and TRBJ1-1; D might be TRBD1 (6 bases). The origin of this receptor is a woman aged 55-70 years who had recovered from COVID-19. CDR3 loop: CAIRAPTGRNTEAFF. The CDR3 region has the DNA TGTGCCATCAGGGCACCTACAGGGAGGAACACTGAAGCTTTCTTT.